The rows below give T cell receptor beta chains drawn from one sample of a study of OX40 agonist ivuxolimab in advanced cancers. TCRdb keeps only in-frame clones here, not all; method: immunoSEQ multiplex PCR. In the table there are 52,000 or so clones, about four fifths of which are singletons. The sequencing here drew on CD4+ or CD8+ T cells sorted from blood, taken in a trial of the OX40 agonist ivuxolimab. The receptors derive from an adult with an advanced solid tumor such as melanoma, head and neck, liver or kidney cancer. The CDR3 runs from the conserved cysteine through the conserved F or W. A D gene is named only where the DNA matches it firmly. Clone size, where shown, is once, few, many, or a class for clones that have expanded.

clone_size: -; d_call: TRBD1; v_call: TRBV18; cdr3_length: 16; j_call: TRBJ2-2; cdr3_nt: TGTGCCAGCTCACCAAGAGGGGGCCCGGACACCGGGGAGCTGTTTTTT; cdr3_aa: CASSPRGGPDTGELFF
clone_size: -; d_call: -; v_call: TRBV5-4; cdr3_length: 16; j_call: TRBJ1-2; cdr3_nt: TGTGCCAGCAGCTTAGCTTCGACGGGAAGCCTATATGGCTACACCTTC; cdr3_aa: CASSLASTGSLYGYTF
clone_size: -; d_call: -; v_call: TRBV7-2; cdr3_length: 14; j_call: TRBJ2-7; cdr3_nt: TGTGCCAGCAGCTCCCCCAAGGGCACTTACGAGCAGTACTTC; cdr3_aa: CASSSPKGTYEQYF
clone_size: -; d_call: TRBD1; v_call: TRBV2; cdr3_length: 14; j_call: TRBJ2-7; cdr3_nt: TGTGCCAGCAGTGAGAACAGGGGTTCCAACGAGCAGTACTTC; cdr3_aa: CASSENRGSNEQYF
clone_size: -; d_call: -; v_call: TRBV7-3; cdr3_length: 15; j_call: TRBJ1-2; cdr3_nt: TGTGCCAGCAGCCTGGGACCAACGGCTGACTATGGCTACACCTTC; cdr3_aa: CASSLGPTADYGYTF
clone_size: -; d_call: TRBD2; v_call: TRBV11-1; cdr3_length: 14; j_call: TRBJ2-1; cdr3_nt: TGTGCCAGCAGCACTAGCGGGAGGGGGAATGAGCAGTTCTTC; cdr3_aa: CASSTSGRGNEQFF
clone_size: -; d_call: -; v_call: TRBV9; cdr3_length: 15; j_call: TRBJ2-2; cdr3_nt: TGTGCCAGCAGCGCCCGGACAGCCAACACCGGGGAGCTGTTTTTT; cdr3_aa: CASSARTANTGELFF
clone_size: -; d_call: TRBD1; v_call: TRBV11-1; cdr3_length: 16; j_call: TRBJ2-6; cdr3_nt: TGTGCCAGCAGCCTGGGACAGACCTCTGGGGCCAACGTCCTGACTTTC; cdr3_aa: CASSLGQTSGANVLTF
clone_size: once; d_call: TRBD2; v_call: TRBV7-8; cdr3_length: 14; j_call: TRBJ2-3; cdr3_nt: TGTGCCAGCAGCTTCACTAGCGGGAGCGATACGCAGTATTTT; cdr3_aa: CASSFTSGSDTQYF
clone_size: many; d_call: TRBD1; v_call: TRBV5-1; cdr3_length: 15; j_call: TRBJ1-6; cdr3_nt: TGCGCCAGCAGCTTGGGTGGACAGGGGAATTCACCCCTCCACTTT; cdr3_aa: CASSLGGQGNSPLHF
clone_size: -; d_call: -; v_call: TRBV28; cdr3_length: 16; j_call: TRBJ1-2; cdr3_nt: TGTGCCAGCACCCTAGGGGCAACTGCAGGGTTGTATGGCTACACCTTC; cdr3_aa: CASTLGATAGLYGYTF
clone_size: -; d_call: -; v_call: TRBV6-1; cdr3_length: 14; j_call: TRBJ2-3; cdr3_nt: TGTGCCAGCAGTAGTGGGGGAGGCACAGATACGCAGTATTTT; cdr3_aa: CASSSGGGTDTQYF
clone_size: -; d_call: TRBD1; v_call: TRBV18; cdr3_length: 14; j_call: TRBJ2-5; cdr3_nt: TGTGCCAGCCGTTCAGGGGGCGCGATGGAGACCCAGTACTTC; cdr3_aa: CASRSGGAMETQYF
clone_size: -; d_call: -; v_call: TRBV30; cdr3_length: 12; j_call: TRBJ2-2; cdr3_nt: TGTGCCTGGAGTCACACCGGGGGCCAGCTGTTTTTT; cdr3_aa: CAWSHTGGQLFF
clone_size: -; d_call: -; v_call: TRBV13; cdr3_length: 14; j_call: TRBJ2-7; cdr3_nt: TGTGCCAGCAGCGTCAGAGCCAGAGCCTACGAGCAGTACTTC; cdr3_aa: CASSVRARAYEQYF
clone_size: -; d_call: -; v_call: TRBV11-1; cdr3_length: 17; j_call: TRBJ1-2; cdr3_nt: TGTGCCAGCAGCTCCCATGGCCAGAGGGAAGCTAACTATGGCTACACCTTC; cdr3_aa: CASSSHGQREANYGYTF
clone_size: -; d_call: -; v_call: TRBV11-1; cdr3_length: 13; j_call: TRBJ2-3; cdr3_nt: TGTGCCAGCACCAGGGGGCGGGAGGATACGCAGTATTTT; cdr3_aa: CASTRGREDTQYF
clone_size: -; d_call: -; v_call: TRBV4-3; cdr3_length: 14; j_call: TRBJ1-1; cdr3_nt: TGCGCCAGCAGCCAAGAAATTGGGAGCACTGAAGCTTTCTTT; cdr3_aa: CASSQEIGSTEAFF
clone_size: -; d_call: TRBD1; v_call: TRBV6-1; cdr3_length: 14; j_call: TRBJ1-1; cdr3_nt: TGTGCCAGCAGTGAAGCGTACAGGGGCGCTGAAGCTTTCTTT; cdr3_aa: CASSEAYRGAEAFF
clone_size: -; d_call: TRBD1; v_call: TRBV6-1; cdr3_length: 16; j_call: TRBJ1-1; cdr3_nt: TGTGCCAGCAGTGTGGGACAGGGTTTGACGAACACTGAAGCTTTCTTT; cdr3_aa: CASSVGQGLTNTEAFF
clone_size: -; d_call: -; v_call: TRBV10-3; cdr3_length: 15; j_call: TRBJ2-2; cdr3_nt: TGTGCCATCAGTCCCCGTGTCGGGAGCCAGGGGGAGCTGTTTTTT; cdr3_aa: CAISPRVGSQGELFF
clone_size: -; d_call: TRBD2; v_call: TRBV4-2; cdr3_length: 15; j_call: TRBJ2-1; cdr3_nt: TGTGCCAGCAGCTTCGGAGCTAGCGGGTCTAATGAGCAGTTCTTC; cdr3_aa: CASSFGASGSNEQFF
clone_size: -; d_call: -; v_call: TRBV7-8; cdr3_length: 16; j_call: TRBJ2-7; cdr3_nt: TGTGCCAGCAGCCAGCGAGGGGGACTCTTTCTAGAGGAGCAGTACTTC; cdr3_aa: CASSQRGGLFLEEQYF
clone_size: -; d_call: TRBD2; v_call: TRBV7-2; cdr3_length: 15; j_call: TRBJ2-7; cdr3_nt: TGTGCCAGCAGCCCGGGGGGGAGCGTAACCTACGAGCAGTACTTC; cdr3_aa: CASSPGGSVTYEQYF
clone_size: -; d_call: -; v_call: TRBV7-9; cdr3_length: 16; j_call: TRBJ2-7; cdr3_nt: TGTGCCAGCAGCTCCGGGCCCTCCGTGGCCGTCTACGAGCAGTACTTC; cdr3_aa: CASSSGPSVAVYEQYF
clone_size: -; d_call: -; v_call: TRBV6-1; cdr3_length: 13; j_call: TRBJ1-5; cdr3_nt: TGTGCCAGCAGTGAACTAAGAGATCAGCCCCAGCATTTT; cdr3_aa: CASSELRDQPQHF
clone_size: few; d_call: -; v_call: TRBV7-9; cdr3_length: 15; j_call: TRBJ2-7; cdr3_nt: TGTGCCAGCAGCTTATACTCAGATGTTCGGTACGAGCAGTACTTC; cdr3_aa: CASSLYSDVRYEQYF
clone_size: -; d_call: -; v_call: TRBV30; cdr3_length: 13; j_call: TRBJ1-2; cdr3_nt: TGTGCCTGGAGTCCCGAGACCGGTATTGGCTACACCTTC; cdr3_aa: CAWSPETGIGYTF
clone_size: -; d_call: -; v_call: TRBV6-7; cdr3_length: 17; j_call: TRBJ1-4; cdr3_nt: TGTGCCAGCAGTTACTCGGGGGGATGGGCAACTAATGAAAAACTGTTTTTT; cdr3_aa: CASSYSGGWATNEKLFF